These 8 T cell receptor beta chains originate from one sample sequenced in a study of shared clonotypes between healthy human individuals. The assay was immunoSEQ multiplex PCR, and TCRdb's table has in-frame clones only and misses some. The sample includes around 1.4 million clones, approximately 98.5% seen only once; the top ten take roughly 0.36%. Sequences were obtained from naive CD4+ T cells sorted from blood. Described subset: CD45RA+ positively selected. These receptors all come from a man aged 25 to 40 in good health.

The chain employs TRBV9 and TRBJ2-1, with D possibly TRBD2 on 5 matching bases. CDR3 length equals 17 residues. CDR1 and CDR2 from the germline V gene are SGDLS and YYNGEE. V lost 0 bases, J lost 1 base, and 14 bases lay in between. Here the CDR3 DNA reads TGTGCCAGCAGCGTAGAGTCCCGGCGGGCTTCCTACAATGAGCAGTTCTTC. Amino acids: CASSVESRRASYNEQFF.

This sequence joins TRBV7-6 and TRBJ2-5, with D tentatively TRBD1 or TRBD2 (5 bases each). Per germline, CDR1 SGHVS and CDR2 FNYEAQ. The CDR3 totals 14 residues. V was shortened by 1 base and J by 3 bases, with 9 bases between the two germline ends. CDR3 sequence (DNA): TGTGCCAGCAGCTTAGGGGTGGGGGAAGAGACCCAGTACTTC. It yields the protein CASSLGVGEETQYF.

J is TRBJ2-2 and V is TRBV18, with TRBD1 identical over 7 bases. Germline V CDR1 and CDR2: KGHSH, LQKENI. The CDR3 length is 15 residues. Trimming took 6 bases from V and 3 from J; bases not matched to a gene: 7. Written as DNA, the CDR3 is TGTGCCAGCTCCAGAACCGGGACAGACACCGGGGAGCTGTTTTTT. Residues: CASSRTGTDTGELFF.

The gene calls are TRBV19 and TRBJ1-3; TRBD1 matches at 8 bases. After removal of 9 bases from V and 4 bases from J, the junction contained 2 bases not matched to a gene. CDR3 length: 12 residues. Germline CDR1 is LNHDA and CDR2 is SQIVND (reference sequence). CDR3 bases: TGTGCCAGCCGGGACAGGGGAAACACCATATATTTT. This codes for CASRDRGNTIYF. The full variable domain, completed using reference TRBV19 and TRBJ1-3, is DGGITQSPKYLFRKEGQNVTLSCEQNLNHDAMYWYRQDPGQGLRLIYYSQIVNDFQKGDIAEGYSVSREKKESFPLTVTSAQKNPTAFYLCASRDRGNTIYFGEGSWLTVV.

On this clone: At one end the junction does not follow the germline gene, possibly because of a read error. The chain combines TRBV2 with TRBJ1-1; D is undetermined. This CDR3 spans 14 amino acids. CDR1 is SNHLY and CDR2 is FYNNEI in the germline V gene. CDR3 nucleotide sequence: TGTGCCAGCACTGAAACAGTGTTGAACACTGAAGCTTTCTTT. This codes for CASTETVLNTEAFF. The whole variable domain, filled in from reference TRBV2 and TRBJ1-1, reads EPEVTQTPSHQVTQMGQEVILRCVPISNHLYFYWYRQILGQKVEFLVSFYNNEISEKSEIFDDQFSVERPDGSNFTLKIRSTKLEDSAMYFCASTETVLNTEAFFGQGTRLTVV.

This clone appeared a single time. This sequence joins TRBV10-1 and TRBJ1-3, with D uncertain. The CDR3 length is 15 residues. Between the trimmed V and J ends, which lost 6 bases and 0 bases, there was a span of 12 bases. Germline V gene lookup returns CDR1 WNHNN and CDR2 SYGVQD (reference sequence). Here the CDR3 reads CASSLDTSSGNTIYF. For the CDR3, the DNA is TGCGCCAGCAGCCTCGACACGAGCTCTGGAAACACCATATATTTT.

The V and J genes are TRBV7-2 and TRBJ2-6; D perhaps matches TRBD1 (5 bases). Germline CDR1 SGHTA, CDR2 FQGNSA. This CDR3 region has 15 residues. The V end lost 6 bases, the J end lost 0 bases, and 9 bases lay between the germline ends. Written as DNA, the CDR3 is TGTGCCAGCAGGTCGACAGACTCTGGGGCCAACGTCCTGACTTTC. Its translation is CASRSTDSGANVLTF.

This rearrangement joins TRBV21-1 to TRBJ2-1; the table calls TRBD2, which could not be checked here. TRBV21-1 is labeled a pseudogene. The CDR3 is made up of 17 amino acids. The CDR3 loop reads CASSKGLAGKSGNEQFF. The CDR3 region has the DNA TGTGCCAGCAGCAAAGGGCTAGCGGGTAAAAGCGGGAATGAGCAGTTCTTC.